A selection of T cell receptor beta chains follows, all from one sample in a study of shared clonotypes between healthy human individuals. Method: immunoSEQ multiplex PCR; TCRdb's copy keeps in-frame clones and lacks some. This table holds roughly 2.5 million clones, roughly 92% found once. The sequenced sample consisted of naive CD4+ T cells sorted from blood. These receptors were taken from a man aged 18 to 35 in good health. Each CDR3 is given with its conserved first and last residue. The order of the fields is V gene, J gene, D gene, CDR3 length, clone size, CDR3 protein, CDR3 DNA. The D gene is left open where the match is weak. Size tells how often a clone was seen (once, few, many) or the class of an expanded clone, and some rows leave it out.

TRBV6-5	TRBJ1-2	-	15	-	CASSYSATANYGYTF	TGTGCCAGCAGTTACTCGGCCACAGCTAACTATGGCTACACCTTC
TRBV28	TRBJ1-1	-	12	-	CASSSMNTEAFF	TGTGCCAGCAGTTCTATGAACACTGAAGCTTTCTTT
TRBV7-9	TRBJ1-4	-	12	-	CASTARDGKLFF	TGTGCCAGCACTGCCAGGGACGGAAAACTGTTTTTT
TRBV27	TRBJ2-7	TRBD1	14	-	CASSLSTGGSEQYF	TGTGCCAGCAGTTTATCCACAGGGGGCTCCGAGCAGTACTTC
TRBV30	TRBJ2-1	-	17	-	CAWSAPGRMSSYNEQFF	TGTGCCTGGAGCGCGCCGGGGCGGATGAGCTCCTACAATGAGCAGTTCTTC
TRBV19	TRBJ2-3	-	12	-	CASSTRPVPQYF	TGTGCCAGTAGTACGCGACCTGTTCCGCAGTATTTT
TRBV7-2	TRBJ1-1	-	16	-	CASSFTGFLMNTEAFF	TGTGCCAGCAGCTTTACAGGGTTTCTCATGAACACTGAAGCTTTCTTT
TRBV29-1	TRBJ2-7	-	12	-	CSVAKDPYEQYF	TGCAGCGTTGCAAAGGACCCCTACGAGCAGTACTTC
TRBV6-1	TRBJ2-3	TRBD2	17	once	CASSGPTSGGPTDTQYF	TGTGCCAGCAGTGGGCCGACTAGCGGGGGGCCCACAGATACGCAGTATTTT
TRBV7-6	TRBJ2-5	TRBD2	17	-	CASSLTLAGGPQETQYF	TGTGCCAGCAGCTTAACCCTAGCGGGAGGTCCCCAAGAGACCCAGTACTTC
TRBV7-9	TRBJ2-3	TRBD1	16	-	CASSLIRTGHTDTQYF	TGTGCCAGCAGCTTAATCCGGACAGGGCACACAGATACGCAGTATTTT
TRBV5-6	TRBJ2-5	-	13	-	CASSLGQQETQYF	TGTGCCAGCAGCCTCGGACAGCAAGAGACCCAGTACTTC
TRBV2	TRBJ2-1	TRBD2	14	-	CASSDRSRGNEQFF	TGTGCCAGCAGTGACCGGTCGCGGGGGAATGAGCAGTTCTTC
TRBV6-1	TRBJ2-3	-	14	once	CASRADTLRDTQYF	TGTGCCAGCAGGGCCGACACGCTTCGGGATACGCAGTATTTT
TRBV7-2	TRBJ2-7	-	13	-	CASSLWVRYEQYF	TGTGCCAGCAGCTTATGGGTACGATACGAGCAGTACTTC
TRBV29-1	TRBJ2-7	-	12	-	CSVQGSSYEQYF	TGCAGCGTTCAGGGGAGCTCCTACGAGCAGTACTTC
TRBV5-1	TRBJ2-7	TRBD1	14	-	CASSPGQASYEQYF	TGCGCCAGCAGTCCGGGACAGGCCTCCTACGAGCAGTACTTC
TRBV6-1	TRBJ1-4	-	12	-	CASSEAAEKLFF	TGTGCCAGCAGTGAGGCAGCAGAAAAACTGTTTTTT
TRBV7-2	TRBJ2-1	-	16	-	CASSSGLASSYNEQFF	TGTGCCAGCAGCTCGGGACTCGCGAGCTCCTACAATGAGCAGTTCTTC
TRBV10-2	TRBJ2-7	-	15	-	CASNQAMDRAYEQYF	TGCGCCAGCAACCAAGCCATGGACAGAGCCTACGAGCAGTACTTC
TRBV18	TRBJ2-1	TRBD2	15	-	CASSPVRSGTNEQFF	TGTGCCAGCTCACCAGTCCGGAGCGGGACCAATGAGCAGTTCTTC
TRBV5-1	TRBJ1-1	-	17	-	CASSRQSGVAGITEAFF	TGCGCCAGCAGCCGGCAGTCAGGGGTTGCGGGGATCACTGAAGCTTTCTTT
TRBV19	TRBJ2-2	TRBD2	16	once	CASMGLAGSSTGELFF	TGTGCCAGTATGGGACTAGCGGGCTCGAGTACCGGGGAGCTGTTTTTT
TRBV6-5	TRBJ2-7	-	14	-	CASSYSPGLYEQYF	TGTGCCAGCAGTTACTCTCCAGGTCTCTACGAGCAGTACTTC
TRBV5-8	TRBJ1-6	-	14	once	CASSLGPVNSPLHF	TGTGCCAGCAGCTTGGGACCGGTTAATTCACCCCTCCACTTT
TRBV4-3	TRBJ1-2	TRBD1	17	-	CASSQDSGTGVNYGYTF	TGCGCCAGCAGCCAAGATTCCGGGACAGGAGTTAACTATGGCTACACCTTC
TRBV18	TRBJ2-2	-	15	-	CASSPPGGNTGELFF	TGTGCCAGCTCACCACCAGGGGGGAACACCGGGGAGCTGTTTTTT
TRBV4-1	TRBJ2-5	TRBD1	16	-	CASSQEQGEVGETQYF	TGCGCCAGCAGCCAAGAACAGGGGGAAGTAGGGGAGACCCAGTACTTC
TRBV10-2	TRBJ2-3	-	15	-	CASRVSGSSTDTQYF	TGCGCCAGCAGAGTCTCAGGGTCCAGCACAGATACGCAGTATTTT
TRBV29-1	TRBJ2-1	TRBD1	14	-	CSVSAGTGGNEQFF	TGCAGCGTCTCCGCCGGGACAGGGGGCAATGAGCAGTTCTTC
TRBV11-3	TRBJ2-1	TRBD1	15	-	CASSSQGAGYNEQFF	TGTGCCAGCAGCTCGCAGGGGGCCGGCTACAATGAGCAGTTCTTC
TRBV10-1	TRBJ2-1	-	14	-	CASSRDSRGNEQFF	TGCGCCAGCAGCCGGGACTCCCGGGGCAATGAGCAGTTCTTC
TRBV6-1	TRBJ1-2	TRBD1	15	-	CASSEAVGTAYGYTF	TGTGCCAGCAGTGAAGCAGTCGGGACAGCCTATGGCTACACCTTC
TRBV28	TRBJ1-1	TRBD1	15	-	CASSSQGQGFTEAFF	TGTGCCAGCAGTTCCCAGGGACAGGGGTTCACTGAAGCTTTCTTT
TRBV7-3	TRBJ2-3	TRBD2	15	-	CASSSRTSGTDTQYF	TGTGCCAGCAGCAGCAGGACTAGCGGCACAGATACGCAGTATTTT
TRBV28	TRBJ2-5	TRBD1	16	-	CASSLSYGTGKETQYF	TGTGCCAGCAGTTTATCGTACGGGACAGGTAAAGAGACCCAGTACTTC
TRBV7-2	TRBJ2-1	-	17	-	CASSLLRLSGSYNEQFF	TGTGCCAGCAGCTTACTGAGACTCTCTGGCTCCTACAATGAGCAGTTCTTC
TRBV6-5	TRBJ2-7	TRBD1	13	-	CASSPGTGQEQYF	TGTGCCAGCAGTCCGGGGACAGGGCAGGAGCAGTACTTC
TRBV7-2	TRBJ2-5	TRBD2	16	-	CASSTLAGGNQETQYF	TGTGCCAGCAGCACCTTAGCGGGAGGCAACCAAGAGACCCAGTACTTC
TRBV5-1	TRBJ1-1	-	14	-	CASRLTGSNTEAFF	TGCGCCAGCAGATTGACAGGTTCGAACACTGAAGCTTTCTTT
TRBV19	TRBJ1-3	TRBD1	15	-	CASSNLGQGGNTIYF	TGTGCCAGTAGTAACCTCGGACAGGGAGGAAACACCATATATTTT
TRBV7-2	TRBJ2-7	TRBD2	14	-	CASSLNLAGGEQYF	TGTGCCAGCAGCCTCAACCTAGCGGGAGGCGAGCAGTACTTC